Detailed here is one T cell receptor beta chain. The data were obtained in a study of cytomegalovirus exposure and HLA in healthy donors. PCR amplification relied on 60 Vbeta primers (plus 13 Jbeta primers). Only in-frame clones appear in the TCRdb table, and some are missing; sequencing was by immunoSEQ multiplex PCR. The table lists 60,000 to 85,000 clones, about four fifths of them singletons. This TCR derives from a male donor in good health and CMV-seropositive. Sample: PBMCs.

Written as DNA, the CDR3 is TGTGCCATCAGGAGCGGGGGTCAGACCGGGGAGCTGTTTTTT. Amino acid sequence: CAIRSGGQTGELFF. The chain combines TRBV10-3 with TRBJ2-2; 8 bases map to TRBD2. V shed 6 bases and J 5 bases; nucleotides not matched to a gene: 5. CDR1 is ENHRY and CDR2 is SYGVKD in the germline V gene. The CDR3 totals 14 residues.